This entry concerns a single T cell receptor beta chain. It lacks a known antigen. There are no base qualities to consult, and no much larger clone falls within one base. Patients with limited-stage small-cell lung cancer who underwent surgical resection in Hangzhou, China, between 2008 and 2020 were included as donors. Every donor underwent upfront surgery with no preoperative chemotherapy or radiotherapy, and no donor received immunotherapy either before or after surgery. All 19 patients in the sequenced cohort were smokers or heavy second-hand smokers. Adjacent normal lung was collected at least 2 cm from the tumor margin and was confirmed morphologically free of malignant cells by two pathologists. To characterize heterogeneity of the T cell repertoire, the study applied multi-region TCR-beta sequencing to resected limited-stage small-cell lung cancers and to tumor-adjacent lung tissue. Genomic DNA was extracted from FFPE tissue using the AllPrep DNA/RNA FFPE Kit (Qiagen).

Using multiplexed V- and J-gene primers, the immunoSEQ hsTCRB Kit amplified TCR-beta CDR3 regions from genomic DNA. Unique DNA barcodes were added in a second PCR, and the samples were pooled together with a negative control and a positive control. Pooled TCR-beta libraries were sequenced on an Illumina MiSeq with a 150-cycle paired-end protocol. As for how the authors treated the data: Raw sequencing data were processed by Adaptive Biotechnologies into a report with normalized, annotated TCR-beta repertoires. To compute T-cell density, TCR-beta templates were normalized to usable DNA, with usable DNA estimated through amplification of housekeeping genes. Richness counted unique rearrangements, and clonality was defined as 1 minus Pielou's evenness. TCRdb limited this immuneACCESS table to in-frame rearrangements with V and J called. A share of clones is missing; checked studies link under half to unresolved V genes, and the rest is unexplained. Clone size and the V and J calls come from that table; the DNA yielded D and trimming. Across this sample there are 2,000 to 2,500 clones, with approximately 80% seen only once. The ten largest clones add up to approximately 9% of the sample.

This specimen belongs to a study of T cells and copy number aberrations in small-cell lung cancer (dated by TCRdb to the early 2020s). With respect to the entire study: TCR repertoire sequencing was paired with whole-exome sequencing of the same tumor regions to relate T cell metrics to mutations and copy number aberrations. Tumor TCR data were available for some 16 patients, and about 14 patients had TCR data from both tumor and normal tissue.

Broad study findings and their caveats: Compared with adjacent lung tissue, tumors showed lower T-cell density, richness and clonality, although the density difference was not significant. A small sample size, resulting from surgical resection being uncommon in small-cell lung cancer, limited the study, and the findings need validation. All specimens consisted of formalin-fixed paraffin-embedded tissue, which is known to introduce sequencing artifacts.

Sequenced material: normal tissue next to the tumor. This sequence originates from a woman aged 60 to 75 with small cell lung cancer.

The bases read TGTGCCAGCAGTGGAGGGCCGGGTTCACCCCTCCACTTT. It is translated as CASSGGPGSPLHF. The rearrangement joined TRBV2 to TRBJ1-6; no D gene can be assigned with confidence. Taken from cysteine to phenylalanine, the CDR3 has 13 residues. Left in the record is the CDR3 DNA by itself, 39 bases read in frame from the first base. A distance of 10 bases separates the germline ends of V and J, which lose 4 bases and 9 bases respectively. As encoded in the germline V gene, CDR1 is SNHLY while CDR2 is FYNNEI.